The 27 T cell receptor beta chains given below trace back to one sample, sequenced in a study of CD8 T cells in Susac syndrome. Reverse transcription of about 0.5 to 1 ug RNA used random hexamers. TCRdb analysed the immunoSEQ multiplex PCR reads with MiXCR anew, one entry per CDR3 protein. The sample has about 300,000 distinct CDR3 sequences; 85% are singletons. Material: CD8+ T cells from PBMCs. The origin of the receptors is a human donor with multiple sclerosis.

The chain is built from TRBV5-5 and TRBJ1-2; D unresolved. The germline V gene has CDR1 SGHKS and CDR2 YYEKEE (reference sequence). The CDR3 loop spans 15 amino acids. Trimming pared 4 bases from V and 3 bases from J, leaving 16 bases between. For the CDR3, the DNA is TGTGCCAGCAGCCGGAACGGAAGGGCCCACTATGGCTACACCTTC. Translated: CASSRNGRAHYGYTF. Full variable domain (missing parts from reference TRBV5-5 and TRBJ1-2): DAGVTQSPTHLIKTRGQQVTLRCSPISGHKSVSWYQQVLGQGPQFIFQYYEKEERGRGNFPDRFSARQFPNYSSELNVNALLLGDSALYLCASSRNGRAHYGYTFGSGTRLTVV.

The J gene is TRBJ2-7, the V gene TRBV2; D is possibly TRBD2 (6 bases). Trimming removed 8 bases from V and 1 base from J, with 15 bases in between. The germline CDR1 and CDR2 sequences are SNHLY and FYNNEI. This CDR3 comprises 14 residues. The CDR3 DNA reads TGTGCCAGCGGCGTAGCGGAGGGATCCTACGAGCAGTACTTC. Protein sequence: CASGVAEGSYEQYF.

The V call is TRBV24-1, the J call TRBJ2-7; D could derive from TRBD1 or TRBD2 (5 bases each). Per germline, CDR1 KGHDR and CDR2 SFDVKD. The CDR3 runs to 14 residues. Trimming left V 4 bases short and J 3 bases short, with 12 bases between. CDR3 DNA sequence: TGTGCCACCAGTGACCCCGACAGCGGCTACGAGCAGTACTTC. Amino acids: CATSDPDSGYEQYF.

The gene calls are TRBV4-1 and TRBJ2-1; 10 nucleotides match TRBD1. The CDR3 totals 14 residues. With 10 bases clipped from V and 10 bases from J, the junction kept 13 bases outside the gene matches. Germline-derived CDR1 and CDR2 are MGHRA and YSYEKL. The CDR3 protein is CATMPGQGKKEQFF. The CDR3 DNA sequence: TGCGCCACCATGCCGGGACAGGGGAAAAAGGAGCAGTTCTTC.

The V and J genes are TRBV4-3 and TRBJ2-1; 8 nucleotides line up with TRBD2. The CDR3 runs 18 residues. Per the germline V gene, CDR1 is LGHNA and CDR2 is YSLEER. V lost 0 bases and J lost 7; bases outside the gene matches: 14. The CDR3 loop is CASSQDPEAGEVHNEQFF. In nucleotides, the CDR3 is TGCGCCAGCAGCCAAGATCCGGAAGCGGGAGAGGTACATAATGAGCAGTTCTTC.

This clonotype was seen a handful of times. This chain connects TRBV7-2 to TRBJ2-3; D could derive from TRBD1 or TRBD2 (6 bases each). The CDR3 is 15 residues long. The V and J ends lost 5 bases and 6 bases respectively, with 18 bases between them. CDR1 is SGHTA, CDR2 FQGNSA, per germline. As DNA, the CDR3 is TGTGCCAGCAGCCCGGTGGGGGGCGGTGGGGATACGCAGTATTTT. It encodes CASSPVGGGGDTQYF.

The chain uses TRBV5-1 and TRBJ2-3; 8 nucleotides match TRBD1. Germline loops: CDR1 SGHRS, CDR2 YFSETQ. With V trimmed by 3 bases and J by 4 bases, 4 bases remained unmatched. This CDR3 is built from 14 residues. The CDR3 DNA follows: TGCGCCAGCAGCTCCCAGGGGGCGGCAGATACGCAGTATTTT. Protein sequence: CASSSQGAADTQYF.

In regard to this clonotype: At one boundary the junction diverges from the germline segment, which might be a read error. V and J are TRBV7-2 and TRBJ2-7, with a possible D match to TRBD1 (5 bases). Germline assignment: CDR1 SGHTA and CDR2 FQGNSA. This CDR3 contains 14 residues. Here the CDR3 DNA reads TGTGCCAGCAGCTTAGATGGGGCCTCCCACGAGCAGTACTTC. It encodes CASSLDGASHEQYF.

V gene TRBV20-1 combines with J gene TRBJ2-7; tentatively, D is TRBD2 (6 bases). This CDR3 has 12 residues. The germline gives CDR1 DFQATT, CDR2 SNEGSKA (reference sequence). V gave up 5 bases and J gave up 3 bases, with 11 bases separating them. CDR3 coding DNA: TGCAGTGCTGGGACTTTGCTCTACGAGCAGTACTTC. It codes for CSAGTLLYEQYF.

The DNA for the CDR3 is TGTGCCAGCAGTCCAACAGTTACGACCGGGGAGCTGTTTTTT. This encodes CASSPTVTTGELFF. The rearrangement links TRBV6-2 or TRBV6-3 to TRBJ2-2; D ambiguous. The CDR3 consists of 14 residues. Germline-derived CDR1 and CDR2 are MNHEY and SVGEGT. The V gene lost 5 bases and the J gene lost 5 bases, with 12 bases spanning the gap.

The chain carries TRBV5-4 and TRBJ2-7; D remains unclear. Trimming shortened V by 4 bases and J by 0 bases, and 8 bases separated the two germline ends. Per the germline V gene, CDR1 is SGHNT and CDR2 is YYREEE (reference sequence). This CDR3 has 13 amino acids. The chain's CDR3 is CASSRWSSYEQYF. The CDR3, as DNA: TGTGCCAGCAGCAGATGGAGCTCCTACGAGCAGTACTTC.

The chain recombines TRBV25-1 with TRBJ1-1; unclear D gene. V shed 7 bases and J shed 2 bases, with 11 bases lying between them. The CDR3 is 13 residues long. CDR1 is MGHDK, CDR2 SYGVNS, per germline. The CDR3 region has the DNA TGTGCCAGCACCTCGGGGAGTAACACTGAAGCTTTCTTT. Translated, it gives CASTSGSNTEAFF.

In its sample, this clonotype was seen once. The chain's CDR3 is CASRLTTNEKLFF. The DNA of the CDR3 is TGTGCCAGCAGGCTTACAACTAATGAAAAACTGTTTTTT. The rearrangement uses TRBV28 and TRBJ1-4; unclear D gene. The CDR3 loop spans 13 amino acids. Trimming pared 6 bases from V and 0 bases from J, leaving 5 bases between. Germline V CDR1 and CDR2: MDHEN, SYDVKM.

The chain recombines TRBV25-1 with TRBJ1-1, with D perhaps matching TRBD1 (6 bases). Per the germline V gene, CDR1 is MGHDK and CDR2 is SYGVNS. V was trimmed by 2 bases and J by 9 bases, leaving 16 bases between them. The CDR3 consists of 14 residues. CDR3 coding DNA: TGTGCCAGCAGTGAAGGCCGAGGGGGTCCGAAAGCTTTCTTT. Translation: CASSEGRGGPKAFF.

The chain carries TRBV30 and TRBJ2-7; D may be TRBD1 or TRBD2 (5 bases each). Germline-derived CDR1 and CDR2 are GTSNPN and SVGIG (reference sequence). Trimming pared 1 base from V and 2 bases from J, leaving 9 bases between. The CDR3 runs to 13 residues. The CDR3 sequence: CAWSAGTAYEQYF. CDR3 nucleotide sequence: TGTGCCTGGAGTGCCGGGACCGCCTACGAGCAGTACTTC.

This clonotype has more than one count but fewer than ten. The rearrangement joins TRBV6-6 to TRBJ2-7; D ambiguous. Germline V gene data show CDR1 as MNHNY and CDR2 as SVGAGI (reference sequence). V shed 0 bases and J shed 6 bases, with 0 bases lying between them. The CDR3 is 10 residues long. In DNA form, the CDR3 reads TGTGCCAGCAGTTACTCCGAGCAGTACTTC. Translation: CASSYSEQYF.

The chain links TRBV6-2 or TRBV6-3 to TRBJ2-1; D remains unclear. The germline V gene has CDR1 MNHEY and CDR2 SVGEGT. The CDR3 is made up of 15 amino acids. V was trimmed by 7 bases and J by 5 bases, leaving 18 bases between them. The CDR3 spells CASNLGRSYNNEQFF. Written as DNA, the CDR3 is TGTGCCAGCAACCTCGGTAGGTCCTATAACAATGAGCAGTTCTTC.

The chain has TRBV5-8 and TRBJ2-1; D is ambiguous. CDR3 size: 15 residues. CDR1 is SGHTS and CDR2 is YDEGEE in the germline V gene. Trimming pared 4 bases from V and 6 bases from J, leaving 17 bases between. This CDR3 is CASSPRVWGPNEQFF. The CDR3 DNA reads as TGTGCCAGCAGCCCCCGTGTATGGGGTCCCAATGAGCAGTTCTTC.

Notes on this clonotype: One junction end disagrees with the germline gene, perhaps due to a read error. V gene TRBV4-2 combines with J gene TRBJ2-3; a weak D match, TRBD1 (6 bases). CDR1 and CDR2 from the germline V gene are LGHNA and YNFKEQ. The CDR3 extends over 15 amino acids. The CDR3 sequence is CASGQDDRMTDTQYF. For the CDR3, the DNA is TGTGCCAGCGGCCAAGATGACAGGATGACAGATACGCAGTATTTT.

The chain joins TRBV20-1 to TRBJ2-7; a weak D match, TRBD1 (6 bases). The CDR3 spans 13 residues. V was pared by 3 bases and J by 4 bases, with 13 bases between. Germline assignment: CDR1 DFQATT and CDR2 SNEGSKA (reference sequence). The DNA for the CDR3 is TGCAGTGCTAGGCCCAGGGGTGCGTACGAGCAGTACTTC. This encodes CSARPRGAYEQYF.

This clonotype was detected a few times. The chain combines TRBV4-1 with TRBJ2-6, with D possibly matching TRBD1 (5 bases). The CDR3 has 16 residues. Germline CDR1 is MGHRA and CDR2 is YSYEKL. Deletions cut 4 bases from V and 0 bases from J, with 10 bases between. For the CDR3, the DNA is TGCGCCAGCAGCCCCTCGACAGTCTCTGGGGCCAACGTCCTGACTTTC. This codes for CASSPSTVSGANVLTF.

This chain's CDR3 is CASSLNDEQYF. CDR3 DNA sequence: TGTGCCAGCAGCTTGAATGACGAGCAGTACTTC. V usage is TRBV5-6 and J usage is TRBJ2-7, with unresolved D. Per the germline V gene, CDR1 is SGHDT and CDR2 is YYEEEE. Trimming shortened V by 1 base and J by 5 bases, and 4 bases separated the two germline ends. The CDR3 length is 11 residues.

This clonotype was seen just once. The chain uses TRBV15 and TRBJ2-7, with D tentatively TRBD2 (6 bases). The germline CDR1 and CDR2 sequences are LNHNV and YYDKDF (reference sequence). The CDR3 runs 15 residues. V lost 0 bases, J lost 4 bases, and 13 bases lay in between. The CDR3 loop is CATSREWTTKYEQYF. The CDR3, as DNA: TGTGCCACCAGCAGAGAGTGGACTACCAAATACGAGCAGTACTTC.

The chain combines TRBV19 with TRBJ1-2, with TRBD1 matching 9 bases. Trimming cost V 6 bases and J 8 bases; bases outside gene matches: 16. The germline V gene has CDR1 LNHDA and CDR2 SQIVND (reference sequence). This CDR3 comprises 16 residues. CDR3 in amino acids: CASSPSSGTGSSGYTF. The CDR3 coding sequence is TGTGCCAGTAGCCCCTCCTCCGGGACAGGGAGTAGCGGCTACACCTTC.

Comment on this clonotype: One junction end does not reproduce the germline sequence, and a read error may be involved. The V call is TRBV3-1, the J call TRBJ1-6; D unclear. Germline lookup yields CDR1 LGHDT and CDR2 YNNKEL (reference sequence). CDR3 length: 13 amino acids. Here the CDR3 DNA reads TGTGCCAGCAGTGAGAGGGATAACTCACCCCTCCACTTT. Translating gives CASSERDNSPLHF.

The chain recombines TRBV2 with TRBJ2-1; 13 nucleotides align to TRBD2. V was clipped by 4 bases and J by 2 bases; unmatched bases: 5. CDR1 and CDR2 (germline): SNHLY, FYNNEI. The CDR3 extends over 17 amino acids. CDR3 amino acids: CASSGTSGSVPYNEQFF. For the CDR3, the DNA is TGTGCCAGCAGTGGGACTAGCGGGAGTGTCCCCTACAATGAGCAGTTCTTC.

The rearrangement links TRBV6-5 to TRBJ2-6; D perhaps matches TRBD1 (5 bases). CDR3 length equals 15 residues. Germline V CDR1 and CDR2: MNHEY, SVGAGI. The V end lost 4 bases, the J end lost 3 bases, and 10 bases lay between the germline ends. The CDR3 sequence: CASSSSRVGANVLTF. In nucleotides, the CDR3 is TGTGCCAGCAGTTCTTCCAGGGTTGGGGCCAACGTCCTGACTTTC.